This TCR beta chain originates from a study of cytomegalovirus exposure and HLA in healthy donors. Trimming removed 4 bases from V and 5 bases from J, with 9 bases in between. The germline gives CDR1 SGHKS, CDR2 YYEKEE (reference sequence). The CDR3 loop spans 12 amino acids. A word on this clone: Its specificity is not known.

60 Vbeta and 13 Jbeta primers were used in PCR. The table came from immunoSEQ multiplex PCR; TCRdb's copy has only in-frame clones and leaves some out. The sample includes approximately 160,000 clones, approximately 80% of them seen just once. Overall study results and limits: Roughly uniform sequencing depth across donors was assumed, possibly incorrectly.

The sequenced sample consisted of PBMCs. This receptor was obtained from a male donor in good health and CMV-seropositive. This chain uses TRBV5-5 with TRBJ1-1, with D perhaps TRBD1 (6 bases). As DNA, the CDR3 is TGTGCCAGCAGCCCAGGGGCAACTGAAGCTTTCTTT. It yields the protein CASSPGATEAFF.